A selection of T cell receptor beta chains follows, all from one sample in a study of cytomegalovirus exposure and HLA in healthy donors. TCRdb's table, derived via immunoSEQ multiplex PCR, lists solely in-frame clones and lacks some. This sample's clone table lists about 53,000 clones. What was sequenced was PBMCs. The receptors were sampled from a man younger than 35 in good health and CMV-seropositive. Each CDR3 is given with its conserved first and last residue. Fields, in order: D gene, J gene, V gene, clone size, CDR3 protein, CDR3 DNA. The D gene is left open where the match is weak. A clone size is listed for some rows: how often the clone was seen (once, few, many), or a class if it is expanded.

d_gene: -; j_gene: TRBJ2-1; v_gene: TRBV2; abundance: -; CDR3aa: CAIMVRRGDNEQFF; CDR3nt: TGTGCTATCATGGTCCGGCGGGGAGATAATGAGCAGTTCTTC
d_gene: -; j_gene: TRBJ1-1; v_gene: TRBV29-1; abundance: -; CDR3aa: CSVPDTSEAFF; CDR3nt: TGCAGCGTTCCCGACACCAGTGAAGCTTTCTTT
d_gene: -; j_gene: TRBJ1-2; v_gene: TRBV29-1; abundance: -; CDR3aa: CSVLKRQASPFYGYTF; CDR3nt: TGCAGCGTTCTAAAACGACAGGCATCCCCCTTCTATGGCTACACCTTC
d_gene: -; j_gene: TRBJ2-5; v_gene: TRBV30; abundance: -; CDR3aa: CAWRLEGTQYF; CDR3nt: TGTGCCTGGAGGCTAGAGGGGACCCAGTACTTC
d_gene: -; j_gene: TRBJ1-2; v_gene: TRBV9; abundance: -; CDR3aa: CASSPTGLYGYTF; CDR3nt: TGTGCCAGCAGCCCGACAGGTCTCTATGGCTACACCTTC
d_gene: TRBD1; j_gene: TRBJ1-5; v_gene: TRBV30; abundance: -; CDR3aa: CAWTPTGLEDQPQHF; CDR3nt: TGTGCCTGGACCCCGACAGGGCTAGAGGATCAGCCCCAGCATTTT
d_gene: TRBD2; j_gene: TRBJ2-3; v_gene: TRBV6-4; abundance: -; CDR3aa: CASSKTSGTPSTQYF; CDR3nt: TGTGCCAGCAGTAAGACTAGCGGGACCCCCAGTACGCAGTATTTT
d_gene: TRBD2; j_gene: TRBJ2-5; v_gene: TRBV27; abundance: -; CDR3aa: CASSLSGNGKETQYF; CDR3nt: TGTGCCAGCAGTTTGAGCGGGAACGGCAAGGAGACCCAGTACTTC
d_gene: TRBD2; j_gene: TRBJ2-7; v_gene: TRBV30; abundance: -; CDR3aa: CAWTSGRNEQYF; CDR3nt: TGTGCCTGGACTAGCGGGAGAAACGAGCAGTACTTC
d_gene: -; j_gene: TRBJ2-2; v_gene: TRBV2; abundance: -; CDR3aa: CASRTQGSGELFF; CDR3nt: TGTGCCAGCAGAACTCAGGGATCCGGGGAGCTGTTTTTT
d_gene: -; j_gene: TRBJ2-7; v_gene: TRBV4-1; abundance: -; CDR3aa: CASTIEVGRDHYEQYF; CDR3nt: TGCGCCAGCACCATCGAGGTAGGGCGGGACCACTACGAGCAGTACTTC
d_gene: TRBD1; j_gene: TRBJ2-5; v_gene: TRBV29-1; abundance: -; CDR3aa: CSVFGQGAREQYF; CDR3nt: TGCAGCGTTTTTGGACAGGGGGCTCGAGAGCAGTACTTC
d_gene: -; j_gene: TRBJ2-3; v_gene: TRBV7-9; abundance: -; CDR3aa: CASSPTTDTQYF; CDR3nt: TGTGCCAGCAGCCCAACTACAGATACGCAGTATTTT
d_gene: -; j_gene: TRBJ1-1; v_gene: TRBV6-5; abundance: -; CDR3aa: CASSKSGGANTEAFF; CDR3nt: TGTGCCAGCAGTAAGTCTGGCGGTGCAAACACTGAAGCTTTCTTT
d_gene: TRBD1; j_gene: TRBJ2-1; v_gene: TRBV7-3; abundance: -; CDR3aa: CASSLTGTGTYNEQFF; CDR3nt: TGTGCCAGCAGCTTAACTGGGACAGGGACCTACAATGAGCAGTTCTTC
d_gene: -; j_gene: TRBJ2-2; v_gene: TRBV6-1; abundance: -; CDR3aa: CATWRAVTGELFF; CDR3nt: TGTGCCACTTGGAGGGCCGTCACCGGGGAGCTGTTTTTT
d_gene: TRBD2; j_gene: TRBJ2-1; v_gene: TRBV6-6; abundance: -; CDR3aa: CASRRGLAELEQFF; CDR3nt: TGTGCCAGCAGACGGGGACTAGCGGAGCTTGAGCAGTTCTTC
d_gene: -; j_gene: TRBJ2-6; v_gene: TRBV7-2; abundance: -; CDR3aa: CASSLDAAGANVLTF; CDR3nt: TGTGCCAGCAGCTTAGACGCGGCTGGGGCCAACGTCCTGACTTTC
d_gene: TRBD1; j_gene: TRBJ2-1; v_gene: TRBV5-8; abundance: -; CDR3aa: CASSLGQGSYNEQFF; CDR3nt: TGTGCCAGCAGCTTGGGACAGGGTTCCTACAATGAGCAGTTCTTC
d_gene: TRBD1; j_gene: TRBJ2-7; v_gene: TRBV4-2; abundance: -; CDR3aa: CASSHLTGSDEQYF; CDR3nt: TGTGCCAGCAGCCACTTGACAGGGAGCGACGAGCAGTACTTC
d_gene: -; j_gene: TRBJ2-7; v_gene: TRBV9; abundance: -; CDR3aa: CASSVGSGSSYEQYF; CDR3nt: TGTGCCAGCAGCGTAGGTTCGGGGAGCTCCTACGAGCAGTACTTC
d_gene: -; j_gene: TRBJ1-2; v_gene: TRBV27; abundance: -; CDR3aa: CASSFLQGRRNGYTF; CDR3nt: TGTGCCAGCAGTTTCTTACAGGGTAGGAGGAATGGCTACACCTTC
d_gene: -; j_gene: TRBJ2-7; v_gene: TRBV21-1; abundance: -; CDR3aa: CASSKGFRGGRYEQYF; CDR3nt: TGTGCCAGCAGCAAAGGTTTCAGAGGGGGCCGGTACGAGCAGTACTTC
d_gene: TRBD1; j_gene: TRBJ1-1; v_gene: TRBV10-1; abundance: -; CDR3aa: CASSPGQGANEAFF; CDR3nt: TGCGCCAGCTCCCCCGGACAGGGGGCCAATGAAGCTTTCTTT
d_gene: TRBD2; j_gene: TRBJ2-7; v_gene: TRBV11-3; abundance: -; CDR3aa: CASSSRLAVLYEQYF; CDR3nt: TGTGCCAGCAGCTCTCGACTAGCGGTCCTCTACGAGCAGTACTTC
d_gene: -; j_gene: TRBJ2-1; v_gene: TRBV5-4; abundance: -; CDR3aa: CASSLGTDEQFF; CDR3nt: TGTGCCAGCAGCTTGGGGACAGACGAGCAGTTCTTC
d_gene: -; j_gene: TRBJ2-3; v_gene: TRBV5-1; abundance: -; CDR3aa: CASSSGADTQYF; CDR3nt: TGCGCCAGCAGCTCGGGGGCAGATACGCAGTATTTT
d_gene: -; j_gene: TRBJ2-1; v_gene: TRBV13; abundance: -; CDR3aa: CASSFSSNEQFF; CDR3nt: TGTGCCAGCAGCTTTTCTAGCAATGAGCAGTTCTTC
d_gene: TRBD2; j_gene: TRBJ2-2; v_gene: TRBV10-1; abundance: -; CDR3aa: CASSGGGGEVAGELFF; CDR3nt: TGCGCCAGCAGTGGAGGTGGGGGGGAAGTGGCCGGGGAGCTGTTTTTT
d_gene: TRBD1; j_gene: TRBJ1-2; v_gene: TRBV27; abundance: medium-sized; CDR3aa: CASSSQTGVYGYTF; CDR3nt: TGTGCCAGCAGTTCACAAACAGGGGTCTATGGCTACACCTTC
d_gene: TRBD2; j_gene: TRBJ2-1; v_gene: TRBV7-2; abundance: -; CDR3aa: CASSPSLAGSYNEQFF; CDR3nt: TGTGCCAGCAGCCCCTCCCTAGCGGGAAGCTACAATGAGCAGTTCTTC
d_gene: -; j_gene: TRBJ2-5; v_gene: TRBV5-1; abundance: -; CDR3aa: CASSLSGEAQETQYF; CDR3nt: TGCGCCAGCAGCTTGTCTGGGGAGGCCCAAGAGACCCAGTACTTC
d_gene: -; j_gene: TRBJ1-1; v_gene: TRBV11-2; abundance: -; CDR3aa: CASSLDPGNTEAFF; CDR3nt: TGTGCCAGCAGCTTAGATCCAGGGAACACTGAAGCTTTCTTT
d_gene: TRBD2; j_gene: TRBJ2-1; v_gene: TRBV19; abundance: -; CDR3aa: CASSHLAESSYNEQFF; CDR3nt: TGTGCCAGTAGTCACCTAGCGGAGAGCTCCTACAATGAGCAGTTCTTC
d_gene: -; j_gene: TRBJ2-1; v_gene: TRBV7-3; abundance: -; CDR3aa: CASSPWTANEQFF; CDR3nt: TGTGCCAGCAGCCCATGGACAGCCAATGAGCAGTTCTTC
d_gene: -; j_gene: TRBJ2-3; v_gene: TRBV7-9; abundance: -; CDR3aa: CASSSQTALGADTQYF; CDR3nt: TGTGCCAGCAGCTCCCAGACAGCCTTAGGGGCAGATACGCAGTATTTT
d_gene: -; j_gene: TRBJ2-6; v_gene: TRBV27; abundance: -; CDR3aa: CASSLTRAGANVLTF; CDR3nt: TGTGCCAGCAGTCTTACGCGGGCCGGGGCCAACGTCCTGACTTTC
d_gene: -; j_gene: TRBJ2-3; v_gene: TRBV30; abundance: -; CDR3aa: CAWTRDTDTQYF; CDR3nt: TGTGCCTGGACGCGGGACACAGATACGCAGTATTTT
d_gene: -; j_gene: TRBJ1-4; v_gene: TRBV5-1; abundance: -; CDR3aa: CASSPDRWAANEKLFF; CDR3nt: TGCGCCAGCAGCCCTGACAGATGGGCGGCTAATGAAAAACTGTTTTTT
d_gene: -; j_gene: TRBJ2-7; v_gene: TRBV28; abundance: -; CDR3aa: CASSFLGAGVVEQYF; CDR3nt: TGTGCCAGCAGTTTCTTAGGAGCAGGGGTTGTCGAGCAGTACTTC
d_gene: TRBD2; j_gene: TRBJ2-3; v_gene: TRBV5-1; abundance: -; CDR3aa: CASSWKTSGRADTDTQYF; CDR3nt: TGCGCCAGCAGCTGGAAGACTAGCGGGAGGGCCGACACAGATACGCAGTATTTT
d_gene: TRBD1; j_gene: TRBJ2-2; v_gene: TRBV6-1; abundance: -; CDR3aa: CASSRDRGRTGELFF; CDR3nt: TGTGCCAGCAGTCGGGACAGGGGGAGAACCGGGGAGCTGTTTTTT
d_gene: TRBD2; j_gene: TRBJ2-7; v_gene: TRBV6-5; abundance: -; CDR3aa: CASSYSGLAGAYEQYF; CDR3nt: TGTGCCAGCAGTTACTCTGGACTAGCGGGAGCCTACGAGCAGTACTTC
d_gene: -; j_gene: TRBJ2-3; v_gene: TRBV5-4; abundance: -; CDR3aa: CASSLGSGTTDTQYF; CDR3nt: TGTGCCAGCAGCTTGGGTAGCGGAACCACAGATACGCAGTATTTT
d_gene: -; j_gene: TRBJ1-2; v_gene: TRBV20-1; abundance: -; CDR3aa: CSAGQNYGYTF; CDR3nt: TGCAGTGCCGGACAGAACTATGGCTACACCTTC
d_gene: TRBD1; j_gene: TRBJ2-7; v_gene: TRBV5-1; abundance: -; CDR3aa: CTSSLAGTGYEQYF; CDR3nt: TGCACCAGCAGCTTGGCCGGGACAGGCTACGAGCAGTACTTC
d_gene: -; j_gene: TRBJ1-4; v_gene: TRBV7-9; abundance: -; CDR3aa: CASSLSTQGQGEKLFF; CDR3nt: TGTGCCAGCAGCTTATCAACTCAGGGTCAGGGTGAAAAACTGTTTTTT
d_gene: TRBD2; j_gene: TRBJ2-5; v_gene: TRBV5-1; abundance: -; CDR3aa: CASSPGTSGETQYF; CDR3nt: TGCGCCAGCAGCCCCGGGACTAGCGGAGAGACCCAGTACTTC